The rows below give T cell receptor beta chains drawn from one sample of a study of CD8 T cells in ankylosing spondylitis. TCRdb analysed the 5' RACE reads with MiXCR anew, one entry per CDR3 protein. The sample lists 85,000 to 100,000 distinct CDR3 sequences, roughly 8.8% occurring once. The sequenced material came from blood, either unsorted or a sorted T cell fraction (not recorded which). These receptors all stem from a male donor with ankylosing spondylitis or in good health (not recorded which). Each CDR3 is given with its conserved first and last residue. A D gene is named only where the DNA matches it firmly. The listing skips clone size in some rows; elsewhere it reads once, few, many or a size class.

d_gene: TRBD2; v_gene: TRBV12-3/TRBV12-4; abundance: many; j_gene: TRBJ2-4; CDR3nt: TGTGCCAGCAGTCGGTCTGCGACTAGCTCCAAAAACATTCAGTACTTC; CDR3aa: CASSRSATSSKNIQYF
d_gene: TRBD2; v_gene: TRBV28; abundance: many; j_gene: TRBJ2-1; CDR3nt: TGTGCCAGCAGTTTACGGTCTAGCGGGTCGGCAGGGGATGAGCAGTTCTTC; CDR3aa: CASSLRSSGSAGDEQFF
d_gene: -; v_gene: TRBV11-3; abundance: -; j_gene: TRBJ2-2; CDR3nt: TGTGCCAGCAGCTTGGGCGGGGCTTCGAACACCGGGGAGCTGTTTTTT; CDR3aa: CASSLGGASNTGELFF
d_gene: -; v_gene: TRBV12-3/TRBV12-4; abundance: many; j_gene: TRBJ2-5; CDR3nt: TGTGCCAGCAGTTTGTCGGATAGGCAAGAGACCCAGTACTTC; CDR3aa: CASSLSDRQETQYF
d_gene: TRBD1; v_gene: TRBV5-1; abundance: many; j_gene: TRBJ2-5; CDR3nt: TGCGCCAGCACCCGACAGGGGCCGTGGGAGACCCAGTACTTC; CDR3aa: CASTRQGPWETQYF
d_gene: -; v_gene: TRBV5-1; abundance: many; j_gene: TRBJ2-7; CDR3nt: TGCGCCAGCAGCTTGTCGGGGGAACCCTACGAGCAGTACTTC; CDR3aa: CASSLSGEPYEQYF
d_gene: -; v_gene: TRBV7-2; abundance: many; j_gene: TRBJ1-4; CDR3nt: TGTGCCAGCAGCCTTCCAAATGAAAAACTGTTTTTT; CDR3aa: CASSLPNEKLFF
d_gene: -; v_gene: TRBV20-1; abundance: many; j_gene: TRBJ2-7; CDR3nt: TGCAGTGCAAGCGGGACAGCTACCTACGAGCAGTACTTC; CDR3aa: CSASGTATYEQYF
d_gene: TRBD2; v_gene: TRBV11-2; abundance: few; j_gene: TRBJ2-7; CDR3nt: TGTGCCAGCAGCTTGGGACTAGCGGGGAAGAACGAGCAGTACTTC; CDR3aa: CASSLGLAGKNEQYF
d_gene: -; v_gene: TRBV30; abundance: many; j_gene: TRBJ1-2; CDR3nt: TGTGCCTGGAGTCTGCAGGGCTATGGCTACACCTTC; CDR3aa: CAWSLQGYGYTF
d_gene: -; v_gene: TRBV5-1; abundance: many; j_gene: TRBJ2-1; CDR3nt: TGCGCCAGCAGCTTGGCCGTTGGCAGCAATGAGCAGTTCTTC; CDR3aa: CASSLAVGSNEQFF
d_gene: -; v_gene: TRBV29-1; abundance: many; j_gene: TRBJ1-3; CDR3nt: TGCAGCGTTGTACAAACCTCTGGAAACACCATATATTTT; CDR3aa: CSVVQTSGNTIYF
d_gene: -; v_gene: TRBV12-3/TRBV12-4; abundance: many; j_gene: TRBJ2-2; CDR3nt: TGTGCCAGCAGTTTAGGGGCTAGTCGCGGGGAGCTGTTTTTT; CDR3aa: CASSLGASRGELFF
d_gene: -; v_gene: TRBV7-2; abundance: many; j_gene: TRBJ1-5; CDR3nt: TGTGCCAGCAGCGTAGGACATGAGACAGGTCAGCCCCAGCATTTT; CDR3aa: CASSVGHETGQPQHF
d_gene: -; v_gene: TRBV19; abundance: few; j_gene: TRBJ1-5; CDR3nt: TGTGCCAGTAGTATGTATAGCGGGTACGGCAATCAGCCCCAGCATTTT; CDR3aa: CASSMYSGYGNQPQHF
d_gene: -; v_gene: TRBV27; abundance: -; j_gene: TRBJ2-4; CDR3nt: TGTGCCAGCAGACCCACCATGGGAGCCATTCAGTACTTC; CDR3aa: CASRPTMGAIQYF
d_gene: TRBD1; v_gene: TRBV5-1; abundance: many; j_gene: TRBJ2-7; CDR3nt: TGCGCCAGCAGCTGGGAGGGACAGGGTTACGAGCAGTACTTC; CDR3aa: CASSWEGQGYEQYF
d_gene: TRBD2; v_gene: TRBV7-2; abundance: few; j_gene: TRBJ2-3; CDR3nt: TGTGCCAGCAGCTGGACCGGACTAGCGCTCAGCACAGATACGCAGTATTTT; CDR3aa: CASSWTGLALSTDTQYF
d_gene: TRBD2; v_gene: TRBV5-1; abundance: many; j_gene: TRBJ2-3; CDR3nt: TGCGCCAGCAGCAACCCATTCTCTGGGACTACTAGCACAGATACGCAGTATTTT; CDR3aa: CASSNPFSGTTSTDTQYF
d_gene: -; v_gene: TRBV7-3; abundance: many; j_gene: TRBJ2-7; CDR3nt: TGTGCCAGCAGCTCCGGACAGGGCGGGGGCGAGCAGTACTTC; CDR3aa: CASSSGQGGGEQYF
d_gene: -; v_gene: TRBV7-9; abundance: -; j_gene: TRBJ1-2; CDR3nt: TGTGCCAGCAGCTCCCCGGGGATCCCTCTTTATGGCTACACCTTC; CDR3aa: CASSSPGIPLYGYTF
d_gene: TRBD1; v_gene: TRBV5-1; abundance: many; j_gene: TRBJ1-2; CDR3nt: TGCGCCAGCAGCTCACGACAGGGGGCGAACTATGGCTACACCTTC; CDR3aa: CASSSRQGANYGYTF
d_gene: TRBD1; v_gene: TRBV10-1; abundance: many; j_gene: TRBJ1-6; CDR3nt: TGCGCCAGCAGTGGACAGGGGGCCGATAATTCACCCCTCCACTTT; CDR3aa: CASSGQGADNSPLHF
d_gene: -; v_gene: TRBV28; abundance: few; j_gene: TRBJ2-7; CDR3nt: TGTGCCAGCACCCGAGCAGGGCAAGGCGACGAGCAGTACTTC; CDR3aa: CASTRAGQGDEQYF
d_gene: -; v_gene: TRBV4-1; abundance: few; j_gene: TRBJ1-6; CDR3nt: TGCGCCAGCAGCCAAAGGGACGGAAATTCACCCCTCCACTTT; CDR3aa: CASSQRDGNSPLHF
d_gene: -; v_gene: TRBV20-1; abundance: many; j_gene: TRBJ2-7; CDR3nt: TGCAGTGCTAGAGATGGGCTGGGCCCCTACGAGCAGTACTTC; CDR3aa: CSARDGLGPYEQYF
d_gene: TRBD1; v_gene: TRBV28; abundance: many; j_gene: TRBJ1-6; CDR3nt: TGTGCCAGCAGTGAAACAGGGGGCGGTTCACCCCTCCACTTT; CDR3aa: CASSETGGGSPLHF
d_gene: -; v_gene: TRBV5-1; abundance: many; j_gene: TRBJ2-3; CDR3nt: TGCGCCAGCAGCTTGTGGGTCCGCACAGATACGCAGTATTTT; CDR3aa: CASSLWVRTDTQYF
d_gene: -; v_gene: TRBV12-3/TRBV12-4; abundance: many; j_gene: TRBJ2-3; CDR3nt: TGTGCCAGCAGTTTCCGGAGCGGCACAGATACGCAGTATTTT; CDR3aa: CASSFRSGTDTQYF
d_gene: TRBD1; v_gene: TRBV23-1; abundance: many; j_gene: TRBJ1-5; CDR3nt: TGCGCCAGCACCCCCTTTCGAGACAGGGAAAGCAATCAGCCCCAGCATTTT; CDR3aa: CASTPFRDRESNQPQHF
d_gene: -; v_gene: TRBV18; abundance: many; j_gene: TRBJ2-5; CDR3nt: TGTGCCAGCTCACCACGTACCACAGGGAAAGAGACCCAGTACTTC; CDR3aa: CASSPRTTGKETQYF
d_gene: -; v_gene: TRBV7-3; abundance: -; j_gene: TRBJ2-5; CDR3nt: TGTGCCAGCAGCTTATCCCACCAAGAGACCCAGTACTTC; CDR3aa: CASSLSHQETQYF
d_gene: -; v_gene: TRBV7-9; abundance: -; j_gene: TRBJ2-4; CDR3nt: TGTGCCAGCAGCTCGTCCAGGGTGAAGGTTTTCGAAAACATTCAGTACTTC; CDR3aa: CASSSSRVKVFENIQYF
d_gene: -; v_gene: TRBV5-1; abundance: few; j_gene: TRBJ2-4; CDR3nt: TGCGCCAGCAGCCCCGGGGATTTCGGGTTGGCCAAAAACATTCAGTACTTC; CDR3aa: CASSPGDFGLAKNIQYF
d_gene: -; v_gene: TRBV27; abundance: many; j_gene: TRBJ2-3; CDR3nt: TGTGCCAGTCAGCATACGCAGTATTTT; CDR3aa: CASQHTQYF
d_gene: TRBD1; v_gene: TRBV23-1; abundance: few; j_gene: TRBJ2-3; CDR3nt: TGCGCCAGCAGTCAACCGGGACAGGAGAGCACAGATACGCAGTATTTT; CDR3aa: CASSQPGQESTDTQYF
d_gene: -; v_gene: TRBV5-1; abundance: many; j_gene: TRBJ2-7; CDR3nt: TGCGCCAGCAGCGTAGGAAGGGCGGACAGCTCCTACGAGCAGTACTTC; CDR3aa: CASSVGRADSSYEQYF
d_gene: TRBD1; v_gene: TRBV7-3; abundance: few; j_gene: TRBJ2-3; CDR3nt: TGTGCCAGCAGCTTGGGGACAGGGACAGATACGCAGTATTTT; CDR3aa: CASSLGTGTDTQYF
d_gene: -; v_gene: TRBV5-1; abundance: many; j_gene: TRBJ2-1; CDR3nt: TGCGCCAGCAGCTTGGTTGGGCTCTTAAGTCAGAATGAGCAGTTCTTC; CDR3aa: CASSLVGLLSQNEQFF
d_gene: -; v_gene: TRBV20-1; abundance: few; j_gene: TRBJ1-6; CDR3nt: TGCAGTGCACCTGGACCTAGCTCCTATAATTCACCCCTCCACTTT; CDR3aa: CSAPGPSSYNSPLHF
d_gene: -; v_gene: TRBV29-1; abundance: many; j_gene: TRBJ2-3; CDR3nt: TGCAGCGTTGACGGTTTCGGCAGGAGCACAGATACGCAGTATTTT; CDR3aa: CSVDGFGRSTDTQYF
d_gene: TRBD2; v_gene: TRBV20-1; abundance: -; j_gene: TRBJ2-7; CDR3nt: TGCTGTGCTAGAGGTTTTGGCGGGGGGCCGGGCTACGAGCAGTACTTC; CDR3aa: CCARGFGGGPGYEQYF
d_gene: -; v_gene: TRBV29-1; abundance: many; j_gene: TRBJ1-1; CDR3nt: TGCAGCGGTGTTGAAGGGCCCCAAGGGACTGAAGCTTTCTTT; CDR3aa: CSGVEGPQGTEAFF
d_gene: TRBD1; v_gene: TRBV5-1; abundance: many; j_gene: TRBJ2-7; CDR3nt: TGCGCCAGCAGACCTCCGGGACAGGGTTACGAGCAGTACTTC; CDR3aa: CASRPPGQGYEQYF
d_gene: TRBD1; v_gene: TRBV6-2/TRBV6-3; abundance: few; j_gene: TRBJ2-7; CDR3nt: TGTGCCAGCAGTTACCCCCAGGGACAGGGGGCGAGGGAGCAGTACTTC; CDR3aa: CASSYPQGQGAREQYF
d_gene: TRBD1; v_gene: TRBV20-1; abundance: many; j_gene: TRBJ2-1; CDR3nt: TGCAGTGCGATGACAGGGGGCGGATATAATGAGCAGTTCTTC; CDR3aa: CSAMTGGGYNEQFF
d_gene: -; v_gene: TRBV6-1; abundance: many; j_gene: TRBJ2-5; CDR3nt: TGTGCCAGCAGTCGCTCCAGGATACCAGAGACCCAGTACTTC; CDR3aa: CASSRSRIPETQYF
d_gene: -; v_gene: TRBV5-1; abundance: many; j_gene: TRBJ2-2; CDR3nt: TGCGCCAGCAGCCTTCTGGGGACCGCGAACACCGGGGAGCTGTTTTTT; CDR3aa: CASSLLGTANTGELFF